This TCR beta chain came from a study of OX40 agonist ivuxolimab in advanced cancers. Looking at the study overall: Treatment received earlier with anti-PD-1, anti-PD-L1 or anti-CTLA-4 agents was allowed, and 40% had some.

The CDR3 length is 15 residues. The germline gives CDR1 SGHNT, CDR2 YYREEE (reference sequence). J was trimmed by 3 bases and V by 3 bases; bases with no gene match: 5. This clone is a singleton in its sample. Sequenced by immunoSEQ multiplex PCR; TCRdb stores in-frame clones only, minus some. The table shows 75,000 to 100,000 clones, with 90% to 95% occurring only once. The chain uses TRBV5-4 and TRBJ2-4; 8 bases are shared with TRBD1. Sequencing used CD4+ or CD8+ T cells sorted from blood, obtained in a trial of the OX40 agonist ivuxolimab. The receptor comes from an adult with an advanced solid tumor such as melanoma, head and neck, liver or kidney cancer. CDR3 sequence reads: CASSSLDRGKNIQYF. CDR3 nucleotide sequence: TGTGCCAGCAGCTCCTTAGACAGGGGCAAAAACATTCAGTACTTC.